The source of this T cell receptor (beta chain) is a study of cytotoxic CD8 clonotypes in ibrutinib-treated CLL. Across the whole study: Response was recorded as partial in around 25 patients and complete in 2; at median approximately 63 months, 14 remained remitted and some 12 had progressed. Study observations and caveats: On treatment, the uncommon public clonotypes contracted or remained stable. At progression, clonality fell back toward baseline after rising at ibrutinib response.

With regard to this clone: The antigen is undetermined.

Germline assignment: CDR1 SQVTM and CDR2 ANQGSEA. The CDR3 consists of 13 residues. Trimming left V 2 bases short and J 5 bases short, with 13 bases between. Data came from immunoSEQ multiplex PCR; TCRdb stores just in-frame clones and leaves some out. The sample carries approximately 300,000 clones, 80% recorded once. The rearrangement links TRBV29-1 to TRBJ2-7; D is perhaps TRBD1 (6 bases). Here the sequenced sample was PBMCs, taken before ibrutinib treatment. The sequence came from a human donor with chronic lymphocytic leukemia. CDR3 amino acids: CSVETGKVHEQYF. The CDR3 DNA follows: TGCAGCGTTGAAACAGGGAAGGTCCACGAGCAGTACTTC.